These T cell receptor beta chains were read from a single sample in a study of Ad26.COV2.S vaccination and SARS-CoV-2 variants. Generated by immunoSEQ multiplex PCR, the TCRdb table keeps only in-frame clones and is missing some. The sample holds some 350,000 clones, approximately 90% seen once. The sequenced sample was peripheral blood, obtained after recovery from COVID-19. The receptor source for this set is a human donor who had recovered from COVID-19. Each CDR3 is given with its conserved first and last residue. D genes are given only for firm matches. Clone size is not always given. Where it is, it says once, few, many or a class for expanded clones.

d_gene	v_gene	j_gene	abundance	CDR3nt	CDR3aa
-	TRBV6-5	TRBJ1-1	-	TGTGCCAGCAGTTACTCACAGGGTGCGAACACTGAAGCTTTCTTT	CASSYSQGANTEAFF
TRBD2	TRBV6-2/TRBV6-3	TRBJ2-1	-	TGTGCCAGCAGCCGCAGTACCGGGACTAGCGGGGGGGCCGGCAATGAGCAGTTCTTC	CASSRSTGTSGGAGNEQFF
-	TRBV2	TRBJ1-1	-	TGTGCCAGCAGTTCCCAGCCGAACACTGAAGCTTTCTTT	CASSSQPNTEAFF
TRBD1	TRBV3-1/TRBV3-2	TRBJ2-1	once	TGTGCCAGCAGCCCCGGGACAGGCGCCTACAATGAGCAGTTCTTC	CASSPGTGAYNEQFF
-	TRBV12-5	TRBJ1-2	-	TGTGCTAGTGCCATAGGACGGCTGAACTATGGCTACACCTTC	CASAIGRLNYGYTF
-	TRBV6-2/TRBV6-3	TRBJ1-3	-	TGTGCCAGCAGTCCCCGAGCCTCTGGAAACACCATATATTTT	CASSPRASGNTIYF
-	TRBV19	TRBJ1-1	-	TGTGCCAGTAGTCCAAATTCCCCGCCAAGCACAGCAGTGTTCTTT	CASSPNSPPSTAVFF
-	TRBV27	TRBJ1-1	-	TGTGCCAGCAGAACAGGGTTGAACACTGAAGCTTTCTTT	CASRTGLNTEAFF
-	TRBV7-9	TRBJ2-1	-	TGTGCCAGCAGCTTAGGGGCGAATGAGCAGTTCTTC	CASSLGANEQFF
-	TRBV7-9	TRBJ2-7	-	TGTGCCAGCAGCCCAGCTTCGGCCTACGAGCAGTACTTC	CASSPASAYEQYF
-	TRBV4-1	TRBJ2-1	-	TGCGCCAGCAGCCTTACTCAGAGCTCCTACAATGAGCAGTTCTTC	CASSLTQSSYNEQFF
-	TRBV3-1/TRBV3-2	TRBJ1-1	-	TGTGCCAGCAGTCAGAACACTGAAGCTTTCTTT	CASSQNTEAFF
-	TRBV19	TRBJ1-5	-	TGTGCCAGTACCCTACCGGGAGGGTTTGGTCAGCCCCAGCATTTT	CASTLPGGFGQPQHF
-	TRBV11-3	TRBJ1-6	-	TGTGCCAGCAGCTTGCGCGGGTCAAATTCACCCCTCCACTTT	CASSLRGSNSPLHF
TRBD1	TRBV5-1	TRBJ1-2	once	TGCGCCAGCAGCCCGGGACAGGGGGTTTATGGCTACACCTTC	CASSPGQGVYGYTF
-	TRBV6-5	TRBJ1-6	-	TGTGCCAGCAGTCCCGGCGGGGGCCGGGATTCACCCCTCCACTTT	CASSPGGGRDSPLHF
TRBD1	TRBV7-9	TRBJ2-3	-	TGTGCCAGCAGCTTCCCAGGACAGGGGGCAGGTACGCAGTATTTT	CASSFPGQGAGTQYF
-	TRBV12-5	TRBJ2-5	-	TGTGCTAGTGGTCTAGTAGGGGGGGGTCGAGAGACCCAGTACTTC	CASGLVGGGRETQYF
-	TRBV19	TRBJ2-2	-	TGTGCCAGTAGTCAGGGCAGTGCGAACACCGGGGAGCTGTTTTTT	CASSQGSANTGELFF
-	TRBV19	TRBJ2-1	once	TGTGCCAGTAGTATAGGGAGCGTCTCCTACAATGAGCAGTTCTTC	CASSIGSVSYNEQFF
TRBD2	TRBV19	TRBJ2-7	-	TGTGCCAGTAGTCCCACTGGCGGGGGGTACGAGCAGTACTTC	CASSPTGGGYEQYF
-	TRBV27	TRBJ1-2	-	TGTGCCAGCAGTTTAGACAGTAAGAACTATGGCTACACCTTC	CASSLDSKNYGYTF
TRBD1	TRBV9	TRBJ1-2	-	TGTGCCAGCAGCGTAGAGGGACAGGTCTCGGTATATGGCTACACCTTC	CASSVEGQVSVYGYTF
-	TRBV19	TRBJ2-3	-	TGTGCCAGTAGTATTAACGGGGGGCAGACAGATACGCAGTATTTT	CASSINGGQTDTQYF
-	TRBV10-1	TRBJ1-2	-	TGCGCCAGCAGTGAGGGGGGGGGCTGCGGCTACACCTTC	CASSEGGGCGYTF
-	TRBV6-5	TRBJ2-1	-	TGTGCCAGTCAGGGGGGCCCGGACAATGAGCAGTTCTTC	CASQGGPDNEQFF
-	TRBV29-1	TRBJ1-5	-	TGCAGCGTTGGCAGGGATAGCAATCAGCCCCAGCATTTT	CSVGRDSNQPQHF
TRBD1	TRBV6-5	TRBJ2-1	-	TGTGCCAGCAGTCGCCCGGGACAGAACAATGAGCAGTTCTTC	CASSRPGQNNEQFF
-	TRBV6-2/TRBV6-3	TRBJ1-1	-	TGTGCCAGCAGTACACAGGGTTACACTGAAGCTTTCTTT	CASSTQGYTEAFF
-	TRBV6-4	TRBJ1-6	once	TGTGCCAGCAGTGACGGCAGGGCATCACCCCTCCACTTT	CASSDGRASPLHF
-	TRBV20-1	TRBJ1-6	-	TGCAGTGCTAGTGAGGGGAGCTCCTATAATTCACCCCTCCACTTT	CSASEGSSYNSPLHF
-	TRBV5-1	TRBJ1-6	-	TGCGCCAGCAGCCCTCAGGGTGGCAATTCACCCCTCCACTTT	CASSPQGGNSPLHF
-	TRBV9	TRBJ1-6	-	TGTGCCAGCAGCGAGTCGGTGGACAGTCGTAATTCACCCCTCCACTTT	CASSESVDSRNSPLHF
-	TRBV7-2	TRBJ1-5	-	TGTGCCAGCAGCTCTACGGACGGTAATCAGCCCCAGCATTTT	CASSSTDGNQPQHF
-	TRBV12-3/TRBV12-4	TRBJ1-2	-	TGTGCCAGCAGTTTAGCGGGACATGGCTACACCTTC	CASSLAGHGYTF
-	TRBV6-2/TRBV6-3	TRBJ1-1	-	TGTGCCAGCAGTTACCAGGGTCGGGGCACTGAAGCTTTCTTT	CASSYQGRGTEAFF
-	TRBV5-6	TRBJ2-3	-	TGTGCCAGCAGCCTAGGTTGGGGAACAGATACGCAGTATTTT	CASSLGWGTDTQYF
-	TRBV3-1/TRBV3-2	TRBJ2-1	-	TGTGCCAGCAGCCAAGATCGTCCCAGGTATGTCTACAATGAGCAGTTCTTC	CASSQDRPRYVYNEQFF
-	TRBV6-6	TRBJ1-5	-	TGTGCCAGCAGTTACATTTTTGATCAGCCCCAGCATTTT	CASSYIFDQPQHF
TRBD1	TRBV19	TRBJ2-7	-	TGTGCCAGTAGCCTGACAGGGGACCCCTACGAGCAGTACTTC	CASSLTGDPYEQYF
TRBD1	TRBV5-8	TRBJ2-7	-	TGTGCCAGCAGCTGGGGACAGGTCCACTCCTACGAGCAGTACTTC	CASSWGQVHSYEQYF
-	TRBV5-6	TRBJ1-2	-	TGTGCCAGCAGCTCCCAGGCCCAGGTCTATGGCTACACCTTC	CASSSQAQVYGYTF
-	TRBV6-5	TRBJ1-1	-	TGTGCCAGCATCTTCGAGTGGGGCATGAACACTGAAGCTTTCTTT	CASIFEWGMNTEAFF
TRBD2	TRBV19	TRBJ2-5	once	TGTGCCAGTAGTATCCGTCGGGGGACTAGCGGATTCCAAGAGACCCAGTACTTC	CASSIRRGTSGFQETQYF
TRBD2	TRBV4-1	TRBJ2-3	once	TGCGCCAGCAGCCAAAAGGCGGGGGGGGACTCTTCCACAGATACGCAGTATTTT	CASSQKAGGDSSTDTQYF
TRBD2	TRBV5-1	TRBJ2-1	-	TGCGCCAGCAGCTCATGGACTAGCGGGGGGCCGAGGGGGAATGAGCAGTTCTTC	CASSSWTSGGPRGNEQFF
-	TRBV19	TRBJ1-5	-	TGTGCCAGTAGTATGTCGGGGGACGGTCAGCCCCAGCATTTT	CASSMSGDGQPQHF
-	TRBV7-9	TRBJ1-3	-	TGTGCCAGCAGCCCGACCTCGGACACCATATATTTT	CASSPTSDTIYF
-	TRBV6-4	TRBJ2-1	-	TGTGCCAGCAGTGCATCCCTACGAGGCAATGAGCAGTTCTTC	CASSASLRGNEQFF
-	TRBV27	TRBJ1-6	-	TGTGCCAGCAGCCCCGCGGGGGGGGTTTCACCCCTCCACTTT	CASSPAGGVSPLHF
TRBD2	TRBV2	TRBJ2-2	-	TGTGCCAGCAGGGGGCGACTAGCGGGGGGCGCGAACACCGGGGAGCTGTTTTTT	CASRGRLAGGANTGELFF
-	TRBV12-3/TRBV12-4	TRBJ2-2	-	TGTGCCAGCAGTGCGCAGGGACCCGGGGAGCTGTTTTTT	CASSAQGPGELFF
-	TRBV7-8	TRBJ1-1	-	TGTGCCAGCAGCAAACTAACAGGGCAGAACACTGAAGCTTTCTTT	CASSKLTGQNTEAFF
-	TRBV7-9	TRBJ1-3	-	TGTGCCAGCAGCTTAGGAACAGCGCCCTCTGGAAACACCATATATTTT	CASSLGTAPSGNTIYF
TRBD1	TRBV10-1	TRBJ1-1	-	TGCGCCAGCACCGGGGACAGGAACACTGAAGCTTTCTTT	CASTGDRNTEAFF
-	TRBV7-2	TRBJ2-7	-	TGTGCCAGCAGCGTAGGGGGGTGGGACTACGAGCAGTACTTC	CASSVGGWDYEQYF
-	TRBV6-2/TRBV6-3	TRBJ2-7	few	TGTGCCAGCAGTTTGTCCCGTTACGAGCAGTACTTC	CASSLSRYEQYF
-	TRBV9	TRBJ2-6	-	TGTGCCAGCAGCGCCCCGGCAGGGTCTGGGGCCAACGTCCTGACTTTC	CASSAPAGSGANVLTF
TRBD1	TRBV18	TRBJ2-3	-	TGTGCCAGCTCATCCCGGGACAGGGGCACAGATACGCAGTATTTT	CASSSRDRGTDTQYF
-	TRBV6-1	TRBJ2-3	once	TGTGCCAGCAGTGAAATTCTTACCGGGCCTGCCTTT	CASSEILTGPAF